This T cell receptor beta chain was documented in a study of T cell repertoires in cytomegalovirus infection. Study-level background: HLA-B-restricted CMV epitopes that are well studied, plus recently identified HLA-C-restricted ones, were used by the study. CMV infection together with matching HLA type was indicated by public TCR beta signatures.

CDR3 length equals 14 residues. V lost 6 bases, J lost 5 bases, and 16 bases lay in between. About this clonotype itself: Its antigen is not known.

A single record per CDR3 protein comes from TCRdb applying MiXCR to the reads. The sample lists about 180,000 distinct CDR3 sequences; roughly 22% were seen once. Points from the study as a whole: Adding up the frequency of public TCR beta families identified people who carried CMV plus the relevant HLA. The response measured ex vivo was dominated by TCR beta clonotypes (HLA-C-restricted and CMV-specific).

This TCR was sampled from a human donor in good health (CMV status not recorded). Some clones in this sample may be carry-over from other donors' samples. The J gene is TRBJ1-1, the V gene TRBV12-3 or TRBV12-4; maybe TRBD1 (6 bases). This material consisted of CD8+ T cells from cultured PBMCs, taken from culture after CMV antigen stimulation. The CDR3 bases are TGTGCCAGCAGCCCGGGGGCCATGGCGACTGAAGCTTTCTTT. Protein sequence: CASSPGAMATEAFF.